Many counts were recorded for the clone carrying this TCR beta chain. Between the trimmed V and J ends, which lost 1 base and 0 bases, there was a span of 9 bases. Per germline, CDR1 DFQATT and CDR2 SNEGSKA (reference sequence). The CDR3 extends over 14 amino acids. This sample stems from a study of T-cell memory formation after mild COVID-19. Study details: Each donor largely had its own TCR clusters.

Each CDR3 protein gets one entry after TCRdb re-called the 5' RACE reads with MiXCR. The table has under 400,000 distinct CDR3 sequences, around 28% seen once; the top ten hold about 13%. The TCR sequence derives from an adult woman who had mild COVID-19 (a few samples of this study predate the infection). Cell type and time point are not known. This chain links TRBV20-1 with TRBJ1-2; D gene ambiguous. Specimen: PBMCs or a T cell subset sorted from them (not recorded which). The CDR3 DNA sequence: TGCAGTGCTAGAGGTCAAGGAGCTAACTATGGCTACACCTTC. It translates to CSARGQGANYGYTF.